Included here is one T cell receptor (beta chain) sequence, with context. Its antigen is as yet unknown. The data derive from a study of circulating and synovial CD4+ cells in juvenile arthritis. Trimming shortened V by 0 bases and J by 7 bases, and 13 bases separated the two germline ends. The germline V gene encodes CDR1 SGHTA and CDR2 FQGNSA. The CDR3 is 15 amino acids. Findings and caveats of the study: Circulating pathogenic-like lymphocytes shared a substantially higher fraction of CDR3 sequences with synovium than bulk blood. CPL versus bulk CD4 samples: T cell genome counts differed by at least an order of magnitude. These repertoires were less diverse than bulk blood CD4 repertoires.

Libraries were prepared by immunoSEQ multiplex PCR; TCRdb keeps only in-frame clonotypes and omits some of them. The sample yields about 33,000 clones, nearly 95% seen once. Samples derive from patients with active juvenile idiopathic arthritis. This chain uses TRBV7-2 with TRBJ1-5, with TRBD1 as a possible D gene (5 bases). The source is a human donor with juvenile idiopathic arthritis. The material sequenced was CD4+ T cells from blood. The CDR3 here is CASSLAAGRWQPQHF. The CDR3 DNA follows: TGTGCCAGCAGCTTAGCTGCGGGACGTTGGCAGCCCCAGCATTTT.